This entry lists 25 T cell receptor beta chains sequenced from one sample in a study of response to subunit inactivated influenza vaccine. In TCRdb, the RT-PCR reads were re-called with MiXCR into one record per CDR3 protein. The sample shows around 790,000 distinct CDR3 sequences, approximately 22% of them seen only once. This specimen consisted of PBMCs from blood, obtained 4 to 6 days after vaccination. These receptors were taken from a man over 45 who received an inactivated influenza vaccine.

This clonotype was counted only a few times. The chain uses TRBV5-1 and TRBJ1-5; D possibly corresponds to TRBD1 (5 bases). The CDR3 is made up of 15 amino acids. Trimming took 4 bases from V and 3 from J, leaving 14 bases between them. Germline lookup yields CDR1 SGHRS and CDR2 YFSETQ. CDR3 bases: TGCGCCAGCAGCCCCCTGGGACTAGTCAATCAGCCCCAGCATTTT. It is translated as CASSPLGLVNQPQHF.

The gene calls are TRBV5-4 and TRBJ2-3, with D maybe TRBD2 (6 bases). Germline V gives CDR1 SGHNT, CDR2 YYREEE (reference sequence). The CDR3 has 15 residues. Trimming shortened V by 1 base and J by 5 bases, and 14 bases separated the two germline ends. Written as DNA, the CDR3 is TGTGCCAGCAGCTTGCGGTGGGGGGTGGAAGATACGCAGTATTTT. Encoded protein: CASSLRWGVEDTQYF.

This rearrangement joins TRBV6-2 or TRBV6-3 to TRBJ2-3; tentatively, D is TRBD2 (5 bases). This CDR3 spans 14 amino acids. Looked up from germline, CDR1 is MNHEY and CDR2 is SVGEGT. V was trimmed by 10 bases and J by 0 bases, leaving 14 bases between them. The CDR3 DNA reads TGTGCCACTACGATAACGGGGAGCACAGATACGCAGTATTTT. As protein: CATTITGSTDTQYF.

This clonotype was counted many times. The rearrangement links TRBV4-2 to TRBJ2-7; perhaps D is TRBD1 or TRBD2 (5 bases each). The CDR3 loop spans 16 amino acids. V lost 0 bases and J 2 bases, leaving 14 bases between the germline ends. Germline V gene sequence: CDR1 LGHNA, CDR2 YNFKEQ. Written as DNA, the CDR3 is TGTGCCAGCAGCCAAGATGGGACGGAGGAAACCTACGAGCAGTACTTC. This gives the protein CASSQDGTEETYEQYF.

The V gene is TRBV12-3 or TRBV12-4, the J gene TRBJ1-3; 7 bases are shared with TRBD1. The CDR3 consists of 15 residues. Trimming cost V 6 bases and J 0 bases; bases outside gene matches: 5. CDR3 nucleotide sequence: TGTGCCAGCAGATGGGACAGCCTCTCTGGAAACACCATATATTTT. Encoded protein: CASRWDSLSGNTIYF.

As for this clonotype: At one end the junction does not follow the germline gene, possibly because of a read error. The V call is TRBV28, the J call TRBJ2-7, with TRBD1 identical over 7 bases. CDR3 length equals 14 residues. The germline V gene encodes CDR1 MDHEN and CDR2 SYDVKM. The CDR3 DNA follows: TGTGCCAGCAGATATTTGACAGGGCACTACGAGGAGTACTTC. It specifies CASRYLTGHYEEYF.

This clonotype turned up a few times. The chain links TRBV5-1 to TRBJ2-5, with a tentative D call TRBD1 (5 bases). Deletions cut 0 bases from V and 4 bases from J, with 16 bases between. This CDR3 is 16 amino acids long. The germline gives CDR1 SGHRS, CDR2 YFSETQ. CDR3 loop: CASSLDSQGRGETQYF. The CDR3 DNA reads TGCGCCAGCAGCTTGGATTCTCAGGGCCGAGGAGAGACCCAGTACTTC.

The gene calls are TRBV9 and TRBJ1-1, with D tentatively TRBD1 (6 bases). Deletions cut 3 bases from V and 2 bases from J, with 14 bases between. CDR1 is SGDLS, CDR2 YYNGEE, per germline. The CDR3 loop spans 15 amino acids. CDR3 sequence (DNA): TGTGCCAGCAGCGGTGGGGGGGCAATTAACACTGAAGCTTTCTTT. Residues: CASSGGGAINTEAFF.

This clonotype was detected a few times. The chain links TRBV10-3 to TRBJ2-5; the match to TRBD1 covers 7 bases. The CDR3 is 16 residues long. Germline V gene data show CDR1 as ENHRY and CDR2 as SYGVKD. The V and J ends lost 4 bases and 7 bases, in that order; junction bases with no gene match: 15. DNA of the CDR3: TGTGCCATCAGTGTTAGCCGGGACAGATTCGCCGGGACCCAGTACTTC. Its translation is CAISVSRDRFAGTQYF.

This chain links TRBV4-3 with TRBJ2-1, with D perhaps TRBD1 (8 bases). This CDR3 has 16 residues. V dropped 1 base and J dropped 5 bases, with 15 bases sitting between them. Germline values: CDR1 LGHNA, CDR2 YSLEER. CDR3 in amino acids: CASSQAWTGTNNEQFF. The CDR3 coding sequence is TGCGCCAGCAGCCAAGCGTGGACAGGGACTAACAATGAGCAGTTCTTC.

The chain is built from TRBV6-1 and TRBJ2-7, with a possible D match to TRBD2 (6 bases). V was cut by 8 bases and J by 1 base, with 12 bases left in between. In germline, CDR1 is MNHNS, CDR2 SASEGT. The CDR3 is 13 residues long. This CDR3 reads CASLGRESYEQYF. In DNA, the CDR3 is TGTGCCAGCCTAGGGCGGGAATCCTACGAGCAGTACTTC.

The CDR3 sequence: CASSVGSGPVARNIQYF. CDR3 DNA sequence: TGCGCCAGCAGCGTTGGGTCCGGCCCCGTCGCCCGAAACATTCAGTACTTC. V is TRBV5-1 and J is TRBJ2-4; D unclear. Germline CDR1 SGHRS, CDR2 YFSETQ. The V gene lost 4 bases and the J gene lost 6 bases, with 23 bases spanning the gap. CDR3 length equals 17 residues.

This rearrangement joins TRBV4-1 to TRBJ1-1, with D perhaps matching TRBD1 (5 bases). The CDR3 spans 15 residues. Trimming took off 0 bases at V and 3 bases at J, with 11 bases between the two ends. Germline V gene lookup returns CDR1 MGHRA and CDR2 YSYEKL. The CDR3: CASSQDRAWDTEAFF. In nucleotides, the CDR3 is TGCGCCAGCAGCCAAGACAGGGCTTGGGACACTGAAGCTTTCTTT.

This clonotype was observed at least ten times. The chain is built from TRBV5-1 and TRBJ2-1, with D maybe TRBD2 (7 bases). The CDR3 runs to 15 residues. Per the germline V gene, CDR1 is SGHRS and CDR2 is YFSETQ. V lost 0 bases and J lost 6, with 13 bases in between. Here the CDR3 DNA reads TGCGCCAGCAGCTTGGTGGCGGGGGCATTCAATGAGCAGTTCTTC. Translating gives CASSLVAGAFNEQFF.

This clonotype has a handful of counts. This rearrangement joins TRBV3-1 to TRBJ2-1; D remains unclear. V lost 1 base and J 8 bases, leaving 6 bases between the germline ends. CDR3 length: 12 amino acids. CDR1 is LGHDT and CDR2 is YNNKEL in the germline V gene (reference sequence). The CDR3 DNA sequence: TGTGCCAGCAGCCAAGTTGGCTATGAGCAGTTCTTC. Its translation is CASSQVGYEQFF.

In its sample, this clonotype was seen a few times. The rearrangement uses TRBV11-2 and TRBJ2-3, with D possibly being TRBD1 or TRBD2 (6 bases each). With 2 bases removed from V and 0 bases from J, the gap between germline ends came to 21 bases. Germline values: CDR1 SGHAT, CDR2 FQNNGV. The CDR3 is 19 amino acids. CDR3 amino acids: CASSLRFGGQFSSTDTQYF. The CDR3 nucleotides read TGTGCCAGCAGCTTAAGATTCGGGGGACAATTTTCTAGCACAGATACGCAGTATTTT.

Comment on this clonotype: Being one base from a much bigger clone, this may be a read error. The chain has TRBV7-2 and TRBJ2-5; 12 nucleotides align to TRBD2. The CDR3 is 17 amino acids. Germline-derived CDR1 and CDR2 are SGHTA and FQGNSA. Trimming cost V 3 bases and J 5 bases; bases outside gene matches: 10. In DNA, the CDR3 is TGTGCCAGCAGCTTCCAATATAGACTAGCGGGGGTTGAGACCCAGTACTTC. It yields the protein CASSFQYRLAGVETQYF.

This chain joins TRBV10-3 and TRBJ1-5; tentatively, D is TRBD1 (5 bases). Germline loops: CDR1 ENHRY, CDR2 SYGVKD. V was pared by 0 bases and J by 7 bases, with 13 bases between. The CDR3 totals 15 residues. The CDR3: CAISESQQGGQPQHF. CDR3 bases: TGTGCCATCAGTGAGTCGCAGCAGGGCGGACAGCCCCAGCATTTT.

This sequence joins TRBV5-1 and TRBJ2-2; TRBD2 aligns across 7 bases. The CDR3 runs to 17 residues. J gave up 2 bases and V 1 base, and 8 bases lay outside the gene matches. Germline V gene sequence: CDR1 SGHRS, CDR2 YFSETQ. DNA of the CDR3: TGCGCCAGCAGCTTGCGAACCGGGACTACTAACACCGGGGAGCTGTTTTTT. Protein sequence: CASSLRTGTTNTGELFF.

This sequence joins TRBV25-1 and TRBJ2-1; weak D call: TRBD2 (5 bases). CDR1 MGHDK and CDR2 SYGVNS come from the germline V gene. V lost 6 bases and J 3 bases, leaving 18 bases between the germline ends. The CDR3 extends over 16 amino acids. The CDR3 protein is CASSPASGRDYNEQFF. The CDR3 coding sequence is TGTGCCAGCAGCCCCGCCTCGGGAAGAGACTACAATGAGCAGTTCTTC.

The V call is TRBV12-3 or TRBV12-4, the J call TRBJ2-3, with D possibly being TRBD2 (6 bases). This CDR3 has 15 amino acids. V was clipped by 6 bases and J by 3 bases, with 16 bases between them. CDR3 in DNA: TGTGCCAGCAGCCGGAGGGCCCCCGGAACAGATACGCAGTATTTT. Its protein is CASSRRAPGTDTQYF.

The rearrangement links TRBV6-2 or TRBV6-3 to TRBJ2-1; TRBD2 matches at 7 bases. Looked up from germline, CDR1 is MNHEY and CDR2 is SVGEGT. V lost 7 bases and J lost 4; bases outside the gene matches: 7. The CDR3 covers 14 residues. CDR3 protein: CASTAGEGYNEQFF. CDR3 sequence (DNA): TGTGCCAGCACCGCGGGGGAGGGGTACAATGAGCAGTTCTTC.

This clonotype has at least ten counts. The rearrangement joins TRBV7-3 to TRBJ2-5, with 13 positions matching TRBD2. This CDR3 comprises 16 residues. V lost 4 bases and J lost 0; bases outside the gene matches: 2. Per the germline V gene, CDR1 is SGHTA and CDR2 is FQGTGA. Here the CDR3 reads CASSSGLAGDQETQYF. The CDR3 DNA sequence: TGTGCCAGCAGCTCCGGACTAGCGGGAGACCAAGAGACCCAGTACTTC.

In its sample, this clonotype was seen many times. V usage is TRBV29-1 and J usage is TRBJ2-1; 7 nucleotides align to TRBD2. The CDR3 runs 13 residues. Per germline, CDR1 SQVTM and CDR2 ANQGSEA. With 5 bases clipped from V and 5 bases from J, the junction kept 6 bases outside the gene matches. CDR3 loop: CSVFSSGNNEQFF. CDR3 sequence (DNA): TGCAGCGTTTTCTCTAGCGGTAACAATGAGCAGTTCTTC.

This sequence joins TRBV9 and TRBJ2-3, with D possibly being TRBD2 (6 bases). Trimming stripped 4 bases from V and 1 base from J, with 16 bases between. The germline gives CDR1 SGDLS, CDR2 YYNGEE. This CDR3 region has 16 residues. CDR3 sequence reads: CASSLLGTLGTDTQYF. In DNA, the CDR3 is TGTGCCAGCAGCCTCCTAGGGACTTTGGGCACAGATACGCAGTATTTT.